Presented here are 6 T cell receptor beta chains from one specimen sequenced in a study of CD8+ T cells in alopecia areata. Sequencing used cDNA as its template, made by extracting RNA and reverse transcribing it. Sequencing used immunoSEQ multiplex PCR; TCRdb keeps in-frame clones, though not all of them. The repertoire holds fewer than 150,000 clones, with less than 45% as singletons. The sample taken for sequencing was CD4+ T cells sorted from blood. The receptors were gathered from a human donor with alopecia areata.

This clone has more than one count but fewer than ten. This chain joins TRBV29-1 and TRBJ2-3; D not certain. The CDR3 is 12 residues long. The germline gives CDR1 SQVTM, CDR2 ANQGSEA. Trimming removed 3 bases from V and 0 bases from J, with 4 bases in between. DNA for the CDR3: TGCAGCGTTGATCATAGCACAGATACGCAGTATTTT. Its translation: CSVDHSTDTQYF.

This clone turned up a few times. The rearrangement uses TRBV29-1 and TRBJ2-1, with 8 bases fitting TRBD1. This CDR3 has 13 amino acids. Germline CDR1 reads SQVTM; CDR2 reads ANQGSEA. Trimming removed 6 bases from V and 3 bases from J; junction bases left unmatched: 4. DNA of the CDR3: TGCAGCGTGGGACAGGTGATCTACAATGAGCAGTTCTTC. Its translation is CSVGQVIYNEQFF.

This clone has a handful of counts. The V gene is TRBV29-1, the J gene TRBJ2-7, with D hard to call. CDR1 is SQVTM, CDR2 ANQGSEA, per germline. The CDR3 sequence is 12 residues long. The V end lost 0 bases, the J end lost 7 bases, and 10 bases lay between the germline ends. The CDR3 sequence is CSVEDPAWEQYF. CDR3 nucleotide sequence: TGCAGCGTTGAAGATCCTGCCTGGGAGCAGTACTTC.

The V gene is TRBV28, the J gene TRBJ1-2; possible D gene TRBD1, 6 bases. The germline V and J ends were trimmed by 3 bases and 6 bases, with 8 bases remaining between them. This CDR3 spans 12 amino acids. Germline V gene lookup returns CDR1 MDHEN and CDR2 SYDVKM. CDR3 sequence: CASSLTGNGYTF. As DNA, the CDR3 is TGTGCCAGCAGTTTGACAGGAAATGGCTACACCTTC.

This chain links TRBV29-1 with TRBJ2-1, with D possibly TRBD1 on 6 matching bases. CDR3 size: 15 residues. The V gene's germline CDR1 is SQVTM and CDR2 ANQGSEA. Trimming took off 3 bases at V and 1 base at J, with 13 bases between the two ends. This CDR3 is CSVDGGEGSYNEQFF. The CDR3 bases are TGCAGCGTTGATGGGGGCGAGGGGTCCTACAATGAGCAGTTCTTC.

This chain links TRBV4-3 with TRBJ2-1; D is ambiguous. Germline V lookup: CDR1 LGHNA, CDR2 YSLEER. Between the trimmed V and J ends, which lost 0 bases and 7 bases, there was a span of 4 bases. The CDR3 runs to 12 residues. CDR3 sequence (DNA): TGCGCCAGCAGCCAAGAGAATAATGAGCAGTTCTTC. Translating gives CASSQENNEQFF.